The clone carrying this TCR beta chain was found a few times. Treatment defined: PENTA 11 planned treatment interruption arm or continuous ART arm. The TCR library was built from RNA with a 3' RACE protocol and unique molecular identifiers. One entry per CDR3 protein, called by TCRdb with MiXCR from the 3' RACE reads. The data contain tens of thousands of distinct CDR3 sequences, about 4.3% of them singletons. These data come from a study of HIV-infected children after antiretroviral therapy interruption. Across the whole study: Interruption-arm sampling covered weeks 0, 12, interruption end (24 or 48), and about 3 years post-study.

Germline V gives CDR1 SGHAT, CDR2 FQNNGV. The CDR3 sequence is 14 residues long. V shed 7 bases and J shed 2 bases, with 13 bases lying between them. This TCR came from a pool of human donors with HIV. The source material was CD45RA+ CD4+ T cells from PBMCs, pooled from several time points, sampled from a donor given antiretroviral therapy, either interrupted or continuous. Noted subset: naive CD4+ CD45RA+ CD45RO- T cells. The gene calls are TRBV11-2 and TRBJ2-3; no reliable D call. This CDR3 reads CASTVGRATDTQYF. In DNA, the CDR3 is TGTGCCAGCACCGTAGGTAGGGCCACAGATACGCAGTATTTT.